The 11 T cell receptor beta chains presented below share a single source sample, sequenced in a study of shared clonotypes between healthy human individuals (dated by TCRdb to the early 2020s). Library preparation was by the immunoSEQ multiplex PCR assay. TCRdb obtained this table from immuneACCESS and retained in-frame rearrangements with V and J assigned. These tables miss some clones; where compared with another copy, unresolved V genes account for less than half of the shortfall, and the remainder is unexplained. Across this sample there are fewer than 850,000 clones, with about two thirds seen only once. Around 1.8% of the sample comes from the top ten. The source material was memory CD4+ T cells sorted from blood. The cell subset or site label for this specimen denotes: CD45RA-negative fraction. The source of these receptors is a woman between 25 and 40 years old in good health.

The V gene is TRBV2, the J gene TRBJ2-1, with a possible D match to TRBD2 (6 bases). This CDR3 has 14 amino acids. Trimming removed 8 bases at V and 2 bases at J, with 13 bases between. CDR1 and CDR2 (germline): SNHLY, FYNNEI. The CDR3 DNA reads TGTGCCAGCGGCCTGATAGCGGCCTACAATGAGCAGTTCTTC. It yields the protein CASGLIAAYNEQFF. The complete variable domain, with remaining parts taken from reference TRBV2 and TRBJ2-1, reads EPEVTQTPSHQVTQMGQEVILRCVPISNHLYFYWYRQILGQKVEFLVSFYNNEISEKSEIFDDQFSVERPDGSNFTLKIRSTKLEDSAMYFCASGLIAAYNEQFFGPGTRLTVL.

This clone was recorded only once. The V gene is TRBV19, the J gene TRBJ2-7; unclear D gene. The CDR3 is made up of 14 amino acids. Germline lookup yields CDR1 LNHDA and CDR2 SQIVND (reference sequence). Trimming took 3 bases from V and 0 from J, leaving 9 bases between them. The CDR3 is CASSMQAASYEQYF. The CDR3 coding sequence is TGTGCCAGTAGTATGCAGGCGGCCTCCTACGAGCAGTACTTC.

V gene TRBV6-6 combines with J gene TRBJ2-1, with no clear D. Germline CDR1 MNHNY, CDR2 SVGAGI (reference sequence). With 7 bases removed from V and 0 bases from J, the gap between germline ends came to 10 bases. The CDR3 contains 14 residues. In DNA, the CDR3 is TGTGCCAGCACCCCGGATTACTCCTACAATGAGCAGTTCTTC. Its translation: CASTPDYSYNEQFF.

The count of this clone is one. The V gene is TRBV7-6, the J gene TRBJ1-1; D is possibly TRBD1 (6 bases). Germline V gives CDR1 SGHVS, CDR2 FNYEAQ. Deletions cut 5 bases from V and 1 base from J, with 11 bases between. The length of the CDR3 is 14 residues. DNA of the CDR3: TGTGCCAGCAGCCCCCGACAGGCGAACACTGAAGCTTTCTTT. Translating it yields CASSPRQANTEAFF.

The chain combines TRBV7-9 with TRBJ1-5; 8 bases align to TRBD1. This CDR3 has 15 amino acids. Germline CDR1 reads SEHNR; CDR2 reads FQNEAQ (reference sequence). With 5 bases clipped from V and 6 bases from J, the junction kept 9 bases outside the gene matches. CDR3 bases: TGTGCCAGCAGCCCGGGGACAGGTGGAAGTCAGCCCCAGCATTTT. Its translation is CASSPGTGGSQPQHF.

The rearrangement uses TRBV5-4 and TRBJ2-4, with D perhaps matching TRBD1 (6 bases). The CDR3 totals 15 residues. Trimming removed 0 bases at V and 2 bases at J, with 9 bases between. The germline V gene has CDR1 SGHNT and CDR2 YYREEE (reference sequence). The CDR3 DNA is TGTGCCAGCAGCTTGGGGCAGGGGACCAAAAACATTCAGTACTTC. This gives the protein CASSLGQGTKNIQYF.

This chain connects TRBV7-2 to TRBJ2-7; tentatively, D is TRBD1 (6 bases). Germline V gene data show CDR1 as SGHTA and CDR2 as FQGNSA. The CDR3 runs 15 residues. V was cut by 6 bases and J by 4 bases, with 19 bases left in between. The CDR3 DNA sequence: TGTGCCAGCAGACTGGGGCAGGGGTCCACTTACGAGCAGTACTTC. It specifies CASRLGQGSTYEQYF.

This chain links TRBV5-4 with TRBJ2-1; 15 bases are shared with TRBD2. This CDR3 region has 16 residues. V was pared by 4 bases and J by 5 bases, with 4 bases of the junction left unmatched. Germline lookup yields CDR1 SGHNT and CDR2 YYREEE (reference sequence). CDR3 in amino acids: CASSLGLAGGDNEQFF. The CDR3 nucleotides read TGTGCCAGCAGCCTCGGACTAGCGGGAGGGGACAATGAGCAGTTCTTC.

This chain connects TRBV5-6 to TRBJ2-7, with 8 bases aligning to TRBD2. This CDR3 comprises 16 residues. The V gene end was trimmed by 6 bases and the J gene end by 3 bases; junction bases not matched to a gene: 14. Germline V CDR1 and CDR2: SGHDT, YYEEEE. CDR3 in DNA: TGTGCCAGCAACAAATACGGGGGGGCCGAGCTCTACGAGCAGTACTTC. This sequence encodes CASNKYGGAELYEQYF.

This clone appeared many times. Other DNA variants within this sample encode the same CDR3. The CDR3 DNA sequence: TGTGCCACCAGCAGAGATCGCGGCAGCACAGATACGCAGTATTTT. Translation gives CATSRDRGSTDTQYF. The chain carries TRBV15 and TRBJ2-3; D remains ambiguous. CDR1 and CDR2 (germline): LNHNV, YYDKDF (reference sequence). V gave up 0 bases and J gave up 0 bases, with 7 bases separating them. The CDR3 contains 15 residues.

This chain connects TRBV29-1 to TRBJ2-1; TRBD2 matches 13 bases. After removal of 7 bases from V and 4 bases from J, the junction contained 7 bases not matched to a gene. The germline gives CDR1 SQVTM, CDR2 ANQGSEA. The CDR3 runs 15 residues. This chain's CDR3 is CSARLAGGTYNEQFF. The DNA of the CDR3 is TGCAGCGCCCGACTAGCGGGAGGAACGTACAATGAGCAGTTCTTC.